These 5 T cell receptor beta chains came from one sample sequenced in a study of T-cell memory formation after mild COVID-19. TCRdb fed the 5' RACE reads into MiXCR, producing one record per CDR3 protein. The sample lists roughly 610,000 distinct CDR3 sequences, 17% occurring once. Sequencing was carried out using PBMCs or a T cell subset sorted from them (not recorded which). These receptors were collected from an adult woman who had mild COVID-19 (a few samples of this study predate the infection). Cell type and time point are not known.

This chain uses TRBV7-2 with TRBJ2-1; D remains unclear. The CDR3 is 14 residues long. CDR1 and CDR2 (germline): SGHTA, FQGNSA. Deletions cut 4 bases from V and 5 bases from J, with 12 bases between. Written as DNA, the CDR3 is TGTGCCAGCAGCTCTTCAATGAACCACAATGAGCAGTTCTTC. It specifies CASSSSMNHNEQFF.

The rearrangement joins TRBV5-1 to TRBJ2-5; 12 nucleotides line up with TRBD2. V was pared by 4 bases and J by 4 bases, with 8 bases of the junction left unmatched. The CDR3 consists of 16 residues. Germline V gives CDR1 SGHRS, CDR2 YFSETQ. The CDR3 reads CASSHRLAGVGETQYF. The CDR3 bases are TGCGCCAGCAGCCATCGACTAGCGGGAGTAGGAGAGACCCAGTACTTC. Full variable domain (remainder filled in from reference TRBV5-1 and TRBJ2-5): KAGVTQTPRYLIKTRGQQVTLSCSPISGHRSVSWYQQTPGQGLQFLFEYFSETQRNKGNFPGRFSGRQFSNSRSEMNVSTLELGDSALYLCASSHRLAGVGETQYFGPGTRLLVL.

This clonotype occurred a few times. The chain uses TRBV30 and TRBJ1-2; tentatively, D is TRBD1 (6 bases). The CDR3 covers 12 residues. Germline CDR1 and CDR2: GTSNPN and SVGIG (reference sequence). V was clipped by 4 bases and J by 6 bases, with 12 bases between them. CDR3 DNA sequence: TGTGCCTGGAATCTATACAGGGATGGCTACACCTTC. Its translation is CAWNLYRDGYTF.

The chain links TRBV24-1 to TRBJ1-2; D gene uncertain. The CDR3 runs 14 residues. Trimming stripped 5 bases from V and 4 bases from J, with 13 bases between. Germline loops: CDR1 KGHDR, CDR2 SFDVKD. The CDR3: CATSGPGEGYGYTF. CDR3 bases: TGTGCCACCAGTGGTCCGGGTGAGGGCTATGGCTACACCTTC.

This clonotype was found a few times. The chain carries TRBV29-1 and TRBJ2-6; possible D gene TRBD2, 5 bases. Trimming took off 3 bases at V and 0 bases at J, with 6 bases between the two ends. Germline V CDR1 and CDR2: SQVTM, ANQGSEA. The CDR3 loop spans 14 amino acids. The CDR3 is CSVDGSSGANVLTF. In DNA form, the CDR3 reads TGCAGCGTTGATGGGAGCTCTGGGGCCAACGTCCTGACTTTC.